This T cell receptor (beta chain) was sequenced for a study of T cell clonality in common variable immunodeficiency. This clone appeared many times. Antigen: not known. The read terminates 3 residues before the CDR3 end, so the remaining end is supplied by the germline J gene. Sequencing was performed with immunoSEQ multiplex PCR; in TCRdb, only in-frame clones are kept and a portion is missing. This sample carries nearly 20,000 clones, none of them present only once. For at least one year, all CVID subjects received replacement immunoglobulin. Blood came from CVID subjects not ill and not taking immunomodulatory or immunosuppressive medication. Study-wide points: Reportedly, TCR beta sequences from common variable immunodeficiency showed fewer deletions and N-nucleotide insertions.

The CDR3 is 15 residues long. V lost 5 bases and J lost 2; bases outside the gene matches: 8. Germline V gene sequence: CDR1 SGHRS, CDR2 YFSETQ. Specimen: peripheral blood mononuclear cells. This sequence joins TRBV5-1 and TRBJ2-3; TRBD2 matches 7 bases. The TCR sequence derives from a human donor with common variable immunodeficiency. Here the CDR3 reads CASSSLAENTDTQYF. Partial CDR3 DNA: TGCGCCAGCAGTTCTCTAGCGGAGAACACAGATACG.